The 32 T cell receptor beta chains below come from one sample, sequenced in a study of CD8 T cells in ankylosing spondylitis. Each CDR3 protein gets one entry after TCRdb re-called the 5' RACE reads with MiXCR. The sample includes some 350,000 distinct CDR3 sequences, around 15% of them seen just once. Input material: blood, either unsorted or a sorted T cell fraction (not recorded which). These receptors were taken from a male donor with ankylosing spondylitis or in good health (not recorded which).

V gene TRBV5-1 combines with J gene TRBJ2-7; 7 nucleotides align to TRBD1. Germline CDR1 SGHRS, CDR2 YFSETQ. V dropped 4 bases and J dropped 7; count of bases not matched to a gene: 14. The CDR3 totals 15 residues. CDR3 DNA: TGCGCCAGCAGCCAATGGACAGGTCCCCCAGGGGAGCAGTACTTC. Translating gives CASSQWTGPPGEQYF.

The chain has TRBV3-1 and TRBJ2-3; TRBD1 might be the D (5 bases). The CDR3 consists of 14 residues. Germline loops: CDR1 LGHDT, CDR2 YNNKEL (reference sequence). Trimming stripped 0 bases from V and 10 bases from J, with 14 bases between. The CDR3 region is CASSQEGVTRAQYF. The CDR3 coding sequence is TGTGCCAGCAGCCAAGAAGGGGTGACTCGAGCGCAGTATTTT.

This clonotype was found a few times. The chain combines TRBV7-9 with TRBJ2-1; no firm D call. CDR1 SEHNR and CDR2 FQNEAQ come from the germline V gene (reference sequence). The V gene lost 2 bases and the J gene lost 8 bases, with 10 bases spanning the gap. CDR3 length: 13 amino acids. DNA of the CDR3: TGTGCCAGCAGCTTATTAGGGTCGCATGAGCAGTTCTTC. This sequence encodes CASSLLGSHEQFF. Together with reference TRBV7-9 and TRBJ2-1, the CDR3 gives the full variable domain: DTGVSQNPRHKITKRGQNVTFRCDPISEHNRLYWYRQTLGQGPEFLTYFQNEAQLEKSRLLSDRFSAERPKGSFSTLEIQRTEQGDSAMYLCASSLLGSHEQFFGPGTRLTVL.

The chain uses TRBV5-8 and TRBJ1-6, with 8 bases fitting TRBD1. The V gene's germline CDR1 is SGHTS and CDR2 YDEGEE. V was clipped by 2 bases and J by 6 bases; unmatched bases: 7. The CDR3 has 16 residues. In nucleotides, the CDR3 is TGTGCCAGCAGCTTTTGGACAGGGACGACTAATTCACCCCTCCACTTT. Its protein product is CASSFWTGTTNSPLHF. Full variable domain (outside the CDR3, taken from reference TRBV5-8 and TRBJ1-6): EAGVTQSPTHLIKTRGQQATLRCSPISGHTSVYWYQQALGLGLQFLLWYDEGEERNRGNFPPRFSGRQFPNYSSELNVNALELEDSALYLCASSFWTGTTNSPLHFGNGTRLTVT.

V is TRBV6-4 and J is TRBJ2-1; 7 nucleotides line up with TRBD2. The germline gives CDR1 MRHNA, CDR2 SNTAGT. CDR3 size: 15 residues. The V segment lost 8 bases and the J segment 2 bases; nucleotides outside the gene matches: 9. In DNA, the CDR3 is TGTGCCAGCCACCTAACGCGGGGGACCTACAATGAGCAGTTCTTC. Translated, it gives CASHLTRGTYNEQFF.

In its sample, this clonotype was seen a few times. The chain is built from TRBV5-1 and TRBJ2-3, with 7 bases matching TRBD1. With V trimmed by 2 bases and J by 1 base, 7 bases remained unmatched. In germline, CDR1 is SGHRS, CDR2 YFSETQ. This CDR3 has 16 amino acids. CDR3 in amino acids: CASSLPTGAGTDTQYF. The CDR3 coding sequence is TGCGCCAGCAGCTTACCTACAGGGGCGGGCACAGATACGCAGTATTTT.

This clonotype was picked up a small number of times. CDR3 loop: CASSPSGLAGLGLEQYF. DNA of the CDR3: TGTGCCAGCAGTCCTTCGGGACTAGCGGGGTTGGGTCTCGAGCAGTACTTC. V is TRBV5-6 and J is TRBJ2-7; TRBD2 aligns across 13 bases. Trimming took 5 bases from V and 6 from J; bases not matched to a gene: 14. Per the germline V gene, CDR1 is SGHDT and CDR2 is YYEEEE. The CDR3 has 17 amino acids. Looking up the rest from reference TRBV5-6 and TRBJ2-7 gives the full variable domain: DAGVTQSPTHLIKTRGQQVTLRCSPKSGHDTVSWYQQALGQGPQFIFQYYEEEERQRGNFPDRFSGHQFPNYSSELNVNALLLGDSALYLCASSPSGLAGLGLEQYFGPGTRLTVT.

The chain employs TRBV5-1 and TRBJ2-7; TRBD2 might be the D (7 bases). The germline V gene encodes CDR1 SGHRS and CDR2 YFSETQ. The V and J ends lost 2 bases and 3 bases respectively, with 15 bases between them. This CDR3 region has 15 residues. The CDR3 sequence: CASSLMAGAHYEQYF. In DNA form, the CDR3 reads TGCGCCAGCAGCTTAATGGCGGGGGCCCACTACGAGCAGTACTTC.

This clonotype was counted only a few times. CDR3 amino acids: CSAQRRGYGYTF. The CDR3 coding sequence is TGCAGTGCTCAACGCAGGGGCTATGGCTACACCTTC. This chain joins TRBV20-1 and TRBJ1-2; TRBD1 might be the D (6 bases). The V end lost 5 bases, the J end lost 4 bases, and 11 bases lay between the germline ends. This CDR3 is 12 amino acids long. Germline CDR1 DFQATT, CDR2 SNEGSKA (reference sequence).

CDR3 bases: TGCAGTGCTATCGCATATGGCTACACCTTC. It encodes CSAIAYGYTF. The rearrangement links TRBV20-1 to TRBJ1-2; unclear D gene. Germline V gene lookup returns CDR1 DFQATT and CDR2 SNEGSKA (reference sequence). Trimming pared 4 bases from V and 5 bases from J, leaving 5 bases between. This CDR3 has 10 amino acids.

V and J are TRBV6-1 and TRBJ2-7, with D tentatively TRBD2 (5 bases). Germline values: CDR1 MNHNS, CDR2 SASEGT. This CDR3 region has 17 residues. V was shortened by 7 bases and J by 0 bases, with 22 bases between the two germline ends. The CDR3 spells CASTPRPGLGSSYEQYF. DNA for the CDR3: TGTGCCAGCACTCCTAGGCCCGGACTGGGAAGCTCCTACGAGCAGTACTTC.

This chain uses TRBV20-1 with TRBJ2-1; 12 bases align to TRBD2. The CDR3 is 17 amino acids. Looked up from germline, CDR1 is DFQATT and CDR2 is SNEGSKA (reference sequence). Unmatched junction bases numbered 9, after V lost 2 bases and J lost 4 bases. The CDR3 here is CSARPYTTSGGYNEQFF. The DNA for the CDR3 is TGCAGTGCTAGACCATATACGACTAGCGGGGGTTACAATGAGCAGTTCTTC.

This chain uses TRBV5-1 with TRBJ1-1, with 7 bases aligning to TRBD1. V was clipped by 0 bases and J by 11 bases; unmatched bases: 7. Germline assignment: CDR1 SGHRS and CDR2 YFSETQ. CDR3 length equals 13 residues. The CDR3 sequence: CASSLGSGTDAFF. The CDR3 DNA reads TGCGCCAGCAGCTTGGGGTCTGGGACAGACGCTTTCTTT. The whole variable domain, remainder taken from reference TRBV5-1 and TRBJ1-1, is KAGVTQTPRYLIKTRGQQVTLSCSPISGHRSVSWYQQTPGQGLQFLFEYFSETQRNKGNFPGRFSGRQFSNSRSEMNVSTLELGDSALYLCASSLGSGTDAFFGQGTRLTVV.

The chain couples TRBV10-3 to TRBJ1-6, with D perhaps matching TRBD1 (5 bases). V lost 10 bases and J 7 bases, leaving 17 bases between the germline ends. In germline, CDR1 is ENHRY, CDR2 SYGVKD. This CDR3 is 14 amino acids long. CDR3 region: CASNSRVRNSPLHF. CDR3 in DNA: TGTGCCAGTAACAGCAGGGTACGGAATTCACCCCTCCACTTT.

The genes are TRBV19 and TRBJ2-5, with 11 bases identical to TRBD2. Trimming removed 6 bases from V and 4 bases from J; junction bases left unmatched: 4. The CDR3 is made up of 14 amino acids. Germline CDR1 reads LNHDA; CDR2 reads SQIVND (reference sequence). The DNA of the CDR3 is TGTGCCAGTAGGGGAGGACTAGCGGGAGAGACCCAGTACTTC. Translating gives CASRGGLAGETQYF.

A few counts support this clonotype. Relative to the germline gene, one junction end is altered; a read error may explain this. CDR3 in amino acids: CSSSTTGTGELFF. The CDR3 bases are TGTTCCAGCAGTACCACAGGAACCGGGGAGCTGTTTTTT. The rearrangement uses TRBV12-3 or TRBV12-4 and TRBJ2-2; D may be TRBD1 (5 bases). The CDR3 covers 13 residues.

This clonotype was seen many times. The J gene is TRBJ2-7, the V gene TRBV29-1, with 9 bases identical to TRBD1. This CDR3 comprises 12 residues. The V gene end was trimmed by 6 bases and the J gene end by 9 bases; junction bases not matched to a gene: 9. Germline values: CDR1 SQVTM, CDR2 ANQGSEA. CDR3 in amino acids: CSVGGQGEGQYF. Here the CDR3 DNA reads TGCAGCGTGGGGGGACAGGGTGAAGGGCAGTACTTC.

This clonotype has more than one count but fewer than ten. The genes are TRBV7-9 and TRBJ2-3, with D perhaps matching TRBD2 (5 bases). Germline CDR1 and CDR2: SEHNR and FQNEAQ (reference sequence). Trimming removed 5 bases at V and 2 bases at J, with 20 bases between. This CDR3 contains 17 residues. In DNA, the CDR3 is TGTGCCAGCAGCCGGGAAGAGTTTCTATACTCCACAGATACGCAGTATTTT. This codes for CASSREEFLYSTDTQYF.

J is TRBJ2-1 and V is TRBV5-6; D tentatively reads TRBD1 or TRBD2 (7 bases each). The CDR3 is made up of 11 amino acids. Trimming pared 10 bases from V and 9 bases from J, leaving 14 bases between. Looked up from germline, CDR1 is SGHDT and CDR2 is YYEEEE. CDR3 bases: TGTGCCTCAGGGGGGGATAGTGAGCAGTTCTTC. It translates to CASGGDSEQFF.

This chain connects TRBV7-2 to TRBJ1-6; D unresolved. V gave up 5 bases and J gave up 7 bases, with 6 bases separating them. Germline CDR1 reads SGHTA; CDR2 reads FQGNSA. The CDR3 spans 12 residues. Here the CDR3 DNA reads TGTGCCAGCAGCCGTCAAAATTCACCCCTCCACTTT. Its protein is CASSRQNSPLHF. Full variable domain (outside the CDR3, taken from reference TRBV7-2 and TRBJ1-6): GAGVSQSPSNKVTEKGKDVELRCDPISGHTALYWYRQSLGQGLEFLIYFQGNSAPDKSGLPSDRFSAERTGGSVSTLTIQRTQQEDSAVYLCASSRQNSPLHFGNGTRLTVT.

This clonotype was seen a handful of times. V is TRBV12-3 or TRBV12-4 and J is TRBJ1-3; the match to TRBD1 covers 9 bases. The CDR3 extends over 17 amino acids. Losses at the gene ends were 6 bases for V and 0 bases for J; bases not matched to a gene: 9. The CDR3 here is CASRTRDRDYSGNTIYF. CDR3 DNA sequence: TGTGCCAGCAGGACCCGGGACAGGGATTACTCTGGAAACACCATATATTTT.

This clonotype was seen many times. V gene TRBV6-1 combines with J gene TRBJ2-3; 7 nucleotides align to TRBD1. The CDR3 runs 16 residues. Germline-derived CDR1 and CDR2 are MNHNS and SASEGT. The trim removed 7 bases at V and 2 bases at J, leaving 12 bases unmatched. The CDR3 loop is CASIKRAQGDTDTQYF. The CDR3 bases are TGTGCCAGCATTAAAAGGGCCCAGGGGGACACAGATACGCAGTATTTT.

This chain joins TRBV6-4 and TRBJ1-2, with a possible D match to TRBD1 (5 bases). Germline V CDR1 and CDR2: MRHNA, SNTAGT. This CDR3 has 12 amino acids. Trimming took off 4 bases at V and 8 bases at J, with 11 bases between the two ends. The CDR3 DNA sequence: TGTGCCAGCAGTGGGGGGAAGTACGGCTACACCTTC. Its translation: CASSGGKYGYTF.

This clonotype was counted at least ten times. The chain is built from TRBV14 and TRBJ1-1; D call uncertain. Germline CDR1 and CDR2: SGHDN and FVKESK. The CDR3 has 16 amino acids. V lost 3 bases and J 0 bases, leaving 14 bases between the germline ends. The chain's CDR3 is CASSQRRISMNTEAFF. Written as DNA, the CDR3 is TGTGCCAGCAGCCAGAGACGGATTTCCATGAACACTGAAGCTTTCTTT.

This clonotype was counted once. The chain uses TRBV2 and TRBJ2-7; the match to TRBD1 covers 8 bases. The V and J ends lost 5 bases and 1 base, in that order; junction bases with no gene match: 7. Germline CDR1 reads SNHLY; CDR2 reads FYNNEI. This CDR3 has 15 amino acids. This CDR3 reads CASSPDRGTSYEQYF. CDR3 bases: TGTGCCAGCAGTCCAGACAGGGGAACTTCCTACGAGCAGTACTTC. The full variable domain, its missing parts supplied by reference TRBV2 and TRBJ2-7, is EPEVTQTPSHQVTQMGQEVILRCVPISNHLYFYWYRQILGQKVEFLVSFYNNEISEKSEIFDDQFSVERPDGSNFTLKIRSTKLEDSAMYFCASSPDRGTSYEQYFGPGTRLTVT.

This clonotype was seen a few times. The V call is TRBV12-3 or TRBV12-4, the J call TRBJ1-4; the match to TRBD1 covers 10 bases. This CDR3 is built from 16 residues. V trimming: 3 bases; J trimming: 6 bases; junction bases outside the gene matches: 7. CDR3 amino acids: CASSLRAGTGDEKLFF. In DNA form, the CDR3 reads TGTGCCAGCAGTTTGAGGGCCGGGACAGGGGATGAAAAACTGTTTTTT.

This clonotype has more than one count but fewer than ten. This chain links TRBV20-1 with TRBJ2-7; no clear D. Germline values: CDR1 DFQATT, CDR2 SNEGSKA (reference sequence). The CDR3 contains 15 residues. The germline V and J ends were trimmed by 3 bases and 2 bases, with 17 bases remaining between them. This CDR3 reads CSASPGGVPTYEQYF. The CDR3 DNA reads TGCAGTGCTAGTCCGGGCGGAGTCCCCACCTACGAGCAGTACTTC.

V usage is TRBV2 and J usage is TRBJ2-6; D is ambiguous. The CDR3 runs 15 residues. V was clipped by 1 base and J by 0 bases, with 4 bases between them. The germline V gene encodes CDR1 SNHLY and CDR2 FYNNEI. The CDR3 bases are TGTGCCAGCAGTGAAGGGTTCTCTGGGGCCAACGTCCTGACTTTC. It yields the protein CASSEGFSGANVLTF. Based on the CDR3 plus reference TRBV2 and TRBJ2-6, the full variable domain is EPEVTQTPSHQVTQMGQEVILRCVPISNHLYFYWYRQILGQKVEFLVSFYNNEISEKSEIFDDQFSVERPDGSNFTLKIRSTKLEDSAMYFCASSEGFSGANVLTFGAGSRLTVL.

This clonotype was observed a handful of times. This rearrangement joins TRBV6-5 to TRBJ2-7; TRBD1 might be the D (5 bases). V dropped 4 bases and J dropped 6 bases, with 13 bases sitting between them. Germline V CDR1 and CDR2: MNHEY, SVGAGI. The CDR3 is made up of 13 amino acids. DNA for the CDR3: TGTGCCAGCAGTTTACAACGCCAGGGCGAGCAGTACTTC. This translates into CASSLQRQGEQYF.

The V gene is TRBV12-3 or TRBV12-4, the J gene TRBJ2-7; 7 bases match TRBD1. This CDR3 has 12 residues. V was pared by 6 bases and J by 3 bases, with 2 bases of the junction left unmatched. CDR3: CASRRQGYEQYF. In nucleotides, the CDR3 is TGTGCCAGCAGAAGACAGGGCTACGAGCAGTACTTC.

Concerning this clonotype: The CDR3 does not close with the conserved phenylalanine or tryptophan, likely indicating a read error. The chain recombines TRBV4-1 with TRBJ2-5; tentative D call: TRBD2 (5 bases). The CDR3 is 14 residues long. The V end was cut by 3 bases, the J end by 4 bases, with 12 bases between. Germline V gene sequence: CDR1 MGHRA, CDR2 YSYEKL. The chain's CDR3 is CASSHPAAGETQYI. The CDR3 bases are TGCGCCAGCAGCCACCCAGCGGCCGGAGAGACCCAGTACATC.

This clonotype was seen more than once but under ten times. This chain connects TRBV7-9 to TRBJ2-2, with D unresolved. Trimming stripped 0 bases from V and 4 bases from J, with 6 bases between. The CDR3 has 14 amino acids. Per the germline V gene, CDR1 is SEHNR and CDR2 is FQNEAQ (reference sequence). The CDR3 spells CASSLAGPTGELFF. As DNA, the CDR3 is TGTGCCAGCAGCTTAGCCGGACCCACCGGGGAGCTGTTTTTT.